This is a list of T cell receptor beta chains from one sample in a study of T cell repertoires in cytomegalovirus infection. These receptors lack a known antigen. Each CDR3 protein gets one entry after TCRdb re-called the reads with MiXCR. The data show some 110,000 distinct CDR3 sequences, with 10% seen just once and 25% to 40% held by the top ten. Sequences were obtained from PBMCs, sequenced either directly or after in vitro stimulation (not recorded which). These receptors were obtained from a human donor in good health (CMV status not recorded). Some clones in this sample may be carry-over from other donors' samples. The CDR3 runs from the conserved cysteine through the conserved F or W. The order of the fields is J gene, D gene, CDR3 length, clone size, V gene, CDR3 DNA, CDR3 protein. The D gene is left open where the match is weak. Clone size, where shown, is once, few, many, or a class for clones that have expanded.

j_call: TRBJ2-3; d_call: -; cdr3_length: 12; clone_size: few; v_call: TRBV27; cdr3_nt: TGTGCCAGCAGTTTATTCGGGGGTACGCAGTATTTT; cdr3_aa: CASSLFGGTQYF
j_call: TRBJ2-1; d_call: TRBD2; cdr3_length: 15; clone_size: many; v_call: TRBV7-2; cdr3_nt: TGTGCCAGCAGCTTTAGCGGGAGAGTATACAATGAGCAGTTCTTC; cdr3_aa: CASSFSGRVYNEQFF
j_call: TRBJ1-5; d_call: -; cdr3_length: 15; clone_size: -; v_call: TRBV7-9; cdr3_nt: TGTGCCAGCAGCTTAGCGGAGGCGGTCAATCAGCCCCAGCATTTT; cdr3_aa: CASSLAEAVNQPQHF
j_call: TRBJ2-1; d_call: -; cdr3_length: 15; clone_size: few; v_call: TRBV27; cdr3_nt: TGTGCCAGCAGCTTACGGGTCAAGGCCCAAAGGGAGCAGTTCTTC; cdr3_aa: CASSLRVKAQREQFF
j_call: TRBJ2-1; d_call: TRBD2; cdr3_length: 14; clone_size: many; v_call: TRBV7-2; cdr3_nt: TGTGCCAGCAGGCCTAGTAGCGGGAGAGGGGAGCAGTTCTTC; cdr3_aa: CASRPSSGRGEQFF
j_call: TRBJ1-2; d_call: -; cdr3_length: 13; clone_size: many; v_call: TRBV19; cdr3_nt: TGTGCCAGTAGTCCACGGACAGCAGATGGCTACACCTTC; cdr3_aa: CASSPRTADGYTF
j_call: TRBJ2-3; d_call: TRBD1; cdr3_length: 15; clone_size: few; v_call: TRBV19; cdr3_nt: TGTGCCAGTAGTAAACCGGGACAGGGATCAGATACGCAGTATTTT; cdr3_aa: CASSKPGQGSDTQYF
j_call: TRBJ2-7; d_call: -; cdr3_length: 15; clone_size: many; v_call: TRBV20-1; cdr3_nt: TGCAGTGCCAGGGGACGGGAGCCTAGGCCCTACGAGCAGTACTTC; cdr3_aa: CSARGREPRPYEQYF
j_call: TRBJ1-1; d_call: -; cdr3_length: 14; clone_size: many; v_call: TRBV6-2/TRBV6-3; cdr3_nt: TGTGCCAGCAGTTACGTCGGGGGTTGGACTGAAGCTTTCTTT; cdr3_aa: CASSYVGGWTEAFF
j_call: TRBJ2-5; d_call: TRBD1; cdr3_length: 14; clone_size: few; v_call: TRBV2; cdr3_nt: TGTGCCGGTGGGCCAGGGGGCCCTTCCTGGACCCAGTACTTC; cdr3_aa: CAGGPGGPSWTQYF
j_call: TRBJ2-3; d_call: -; cdr3_length: 14; clone_size: -; v_call: TRBV4-2; cdr3_nt: TGTGCCAGCAGGGCTTCAGCAGGCACAGATACGCAGTATTTT; cdr3_aa: CASRASAGTDTQYF
j_call: TRBJ1-1; d_call: TRBD1; cdr3_length: 17; clone_size: many; v_call: TRBV11-2; cdr3_nt: TGTGCCAGCAGACACGACAGGGGGCTGTCCATGAACACTGAAGCTTTCTTT; cdr3_aa: CASRHDRGLSMNTEAFF
j_call: TRBJ2-3; d_call: TRBD2; cdr3_length: 16; clone_size: many; v_call: TRBV7-2; cdr3_nt: TGTGCCAGCAGCGGGACTAGCGGGTTTAGCACAGATACGCAGTATTTT; cdr3_aa: CASSGTSGFSTDTQYF
j_call: TRBJ2-1; d_call: TRBD2; cdr3_length: 12; clone_size: many; v_call: TRBV7-9; cdr3_nt: TGTGCCAGCAGACGGACTAGCTATGAGCAGTTCTTC; cdr3_aa: CASRRTSYEQFF
j_call: TRBJ1-2; d_call: TRBD1; cdr3_length: 14; clone_size: many; v_call: TRBV7-9; cdr3_nt: TGTGCCAGCAGCACCAGGACAGGTTATTATGGCTACACCTTC; cdr3_aa: CASSTRTGYYGYTF
j_call: TRBJ2-1; d_call: TRBD2; cdr3_length: 15; clone_size: -; v_call: TRBV27; cdr3_nt: TGTGCCAGCCAACTAGCGGGACGGCCCTACAATGAGCAGTTCTTC; cdr3_aa: CASQLAGRPYNEQFF
j_call: TRBJ2-7; d_call: TRBD1; cdr3_length: 15; clone_size: -; v_call: TRBV19; cdr3_nt: TGTGCCAGTAGTGCACACCCCGACAGGGTATACGAGCAGTACTTC; cdr3_aa: CASSAHPDRVYEQYF
j_call: TRBJ1-1; d_call: TRBD1; cdr3_length: 14; clone_size: once; v_call: TRBV10-3; cdr3_nt: TGTGCCATCCAGGGGGGGAACATGAACACTGAAGCTTTCTTT; cdr3_aa: CAIQGGNMNTEAFF